A selection of T cell receptor beta chains follows, all from one sample in a study of blood T cell repertoires in COVID-19. The method was immunoSEQ multiplex PCR; TCRdb's version includes in-frame clones alone and lacks a portion of them. The table shows 150,000 or so clones, with approximately 79% occurring only once. The sample was peripheral blood. The receptors stem from a woman older than 75 with acute or convalescent COVID-19. The CDR3 runs from the conserved cysteine through the conserved F or W. The D gene is left open where the match is weak. The size of a clone is reported for some rows only, either as once, few or many, or as a class for expanded clones.

cdr3_nt cdr3_aa d_call j_call v_call clone_size
TGTGCCAGCAGCGTAGACCTCGGGGGGGCGGGCACCTACGAGCAGTACTTC CASSVDLGGAGTYEQYF TRBD2 TRBJ2-7 TRBV9 once
TGTGCCAGCAGCGTATTGGCACAGGGGAGGGGCTACACCTTC CASSVLAQGRGYTF TRBD1 TRBJ1-2 TRBV9 few
TGTGCCAGCAGTCAGACAGGGGGAAACACCATATATTTT CASSQTGGNTIYF TRBD1 TRBJ1-3 TRBV6-5 once
TGTGCCAGCAGCCACCGACAGAGCTCCTATAATTCACCCCTCCACTTT CASSHRQSSYNSPLHF NA TRBJ1-6 TRBV3-1/TRBV3-2 NA
TGTGCCAGCAGCTTAGATACGGGACTGGGGCAGTACTTC CASSLDTGLGQYF NA TRBJ2-7 TRBV11-3 NA
TGTGCCAGCAGCTTAGTCTCAGGGGGCATGAACACTGAAGCTTTCTTT CASSLVSGGMNTEAFF TRBD1 TRBJ1-1 TRBV7-6 few
TGTGCCACACAGACAGGGGGGCTTGGTACTGAAGCTTTCTTT CATQTGGLGTEAFF TRBD1 TRBJ1-1 TRBV6-5 medium-sized
TGCGCCAGCAGCTTGGGACTAGCGGGCAACGATGAGCAGTTCTTC CASSLGLAGNDEQFF TRBD2 TRBJ2-1 TRBV5-1 few
TGCAGCGGGGCTTACAATGAGCAGTTCTTC CSGAYNEQFF NA TRBJ2-1 TRBV29-1 NA
TGTGCCAGCTCACCGCGGACAGGGGATAACACTGAAGCTTTCTTT CASSPRTGDNTEAFF TRBD1 TRBJ1-1 TRBV18 NA
TGTGCCAGCACCCACGCGGTCAAGCTCAATCAGCCCCAGCATTTT CASTHAVKLNQPQHF NA TRBJ1-5 TRBV6-7 NA
TGTGCCAGCATCCCAGGGGGCCGGAACACCGGGGAGCTGTTTTTT CASIPGGRNTGELFF TRBD1 TRBJ2-2 TRBV11-2 NA
TGTGCCAGCAGCCGAAACACAGGGCCCGCCGGGGAGCTGTTTTTT CASSRNTGPAGELFF NA TRBJ2-2 TRBV11-2 few
TGCGCCAGCAGCTTAACAGGGCCGGGGTCTGGGGCCAACGTCCTGACTTTC CASSLTGPGSGANVLTF NA TRBJ2-6 TRBV5-1 NA
TGTGCCAGTGGGGGACAGGGAGGCAATCAGCCCCAGCATTTT CASGGQGGNQPQHF TRBD1 TRBJ1-5 TRBV19 NA
TGTGCCAGCCGAACGCTCAGGGGAGTGGGCCACGAGCAGTACTTC CASRTLRGVGHEQYF NA TRBJ2-7 TRBV11-2 NA
TGCGCCAGCAGCTTGGATGGGACTAGCGGGAGTAATGAGCAGTTCTTC CASSLDGTSGSNEQFF TRBD2 TRBJ2-1 TRBV5-1 NA
TGTGCCACCAGTGAGGACAGGGGAGGAAGCGGTCATCAGCCCCAGCATTTT CATSEDRGGSGHQPQHF TRBD1 TRBJ1-5 TRBV24-1 NA
TGTGCCACCGCATTATCTGGGGCTGGGAACACCATATATTTT CATALSGAGNTIYF NA TRBJ1-3 TRBV10-3 few
TGCGCCAGCAGCCGACAGGGTGTTAGTGGAAACACCATATATTTT CASSRQGVSGNTIYF TRBD1 TRBJ1-3 TRBV5-1 NA
TGTGCCAGCAGCCAATCCACACCCGCCCCCGACAGTGCTAACCCGAACACCGGGGAGCTGTTTTTT CASSQSTPAPDSANPNTGELFF NA TRBJ2-2 TRBV13 NA
TGCAGTGCTAGTTTTACAGATAGCAATCAGCCCCAGCATTTT CSASFTDSNQPQHF NA TRBJ1-5 TRBV20-1 NA
TGTGCCAGCAGCGTACTCGCGGGAGAAGGGTACGAGCAGTACTTC CASSVLAGEGYEQYF TRBD2 TRBJ2-7 TRBV9 NA
TGCGCCAGCAGTGGAAGGCGGATGAACACTGAAGCTTTCTTT CASSGRRMNTEAFF NA TRBJ1-1 TRBV10-2 once
TGTGCCAGCAGCTGGGGGTCTAGCGGGAGCGTAGGCGAGCAGTACTTC CASSWGSSGSVGEQYF TRBD2 TRBJ2-7 TRBV7-2 few
TGTGCCAGTAGTGTTCGGACAGGATCCTTCGAGCAGTACTTC CASSVRTGSFEQYF TRBD1 TRBJ2-7 TRBV19 NA
TGTGCCTGGAGCTTGTACCAAGAGACCCAGTACTTC CAWSLYQETQYF NA TRBJ2-5 TRBV30 NA
TGTGCCAGCAGAAAGCGGACAGGGTACAATGAGCAGTTCTTC CASRKRTGYNEQFF TRBD1 TRBJ2-1 TRBV27 NA
TGTGCCAGCAGCTCGCTAGGCAGAGATGAAAAACTGTTTTTT CASSSLGRDEKLFF NA TRBJ1-4 TRBV14 NA
TGTGCCAGCAGTTCCCCGGGACAGGCCGGAAACACCATATATTTT CASSSPGQAGNTIYF TRBD1 TRBJ1-3 TRBV28 NA
TGTGCCAGCACTGTTGACGACCGCCGAACCGGGACAGGGAACACCGGGGAGCTGTTTTTT CASTVDDRRTGTGNTGELFF TRBD1 TRBJ2-2 TRBV7-9 once
TGTGCCAGCAGTCCGAGCCCGACTTGGGGCGACGGCTACACCTTC CASSPSPTWGDGYTF NA TRBJ1-2 TRBV27 few
TGTGCCAGTAGCACTTCAGACAGTTTTGAAGCTTTCTTT CASSTSDSFEAFF NA TRBJ1-1 TRBV19 NA
TGTGCCAGCTCACCACCCGGGAGCGGGAGGATTAATGAGCAGTTCTTC CASSPPGSGRINEQFF TRBD2 TRBJ2-1 TRBV18 NA
TGTGCCAGCAGCCAAGAGAGCGGGGGTTCTTACGAGCAGTACTTC CASSQESGGSYEQYF TRBD2 TRBJ2-7 TRBV4-2 few
TGTGCCTGGAGTGGCGGACATGGCAATCAGCCCCAGCATTTT CAWSGGHGNQPQHF NA TRBJ1-5 TRBV30 NA
TGTGCCAGTAGTATACAGCGGGGGGCCTACGAGCAGTACTTC CASSIQRGAYEQYF TRBD2 TRBJ2-7 TRBV19 NA
TGTGCCAGCAGTCTAACGACCGGGACAGGGGTGTCCGAGCAGTACTTC CASSLTTGTGVSEQYF TRBD1 TRBJ2-7 TRBV28 NA
TGTGCCAGCAGCCCCCCGGGACACAAAACTATAGGAAACACCATATATTTT CASSPPGHKTIGNTIYF NA TRBJ1-3 TRBV7-9 NA
TGTGCCAGCAGCCAAGCCGCGGCGGGAAACCAAGAGACCCAGTACTTC CASSQAAAGNQETQYF NA TRBJ2-5 TRBV3-1/TRBV3-2 NA
TGTGCCAGCAGCTTAGTTAGGGGCGGCAAAAACATTCAGTACTTC CASSLVRGGKNIQYF NA TRBJ2-4 TRBV7-2 few